This T cell receptor (beta chain) came from a study of blood T cell repertoires in COVID-19. Whole-study context: PBMCs, B-cell-depleted T cells, or T cells were the source of the cDNA or gDNA that made up the material.

Cohort placement rested on clinical history that participants reported themselves. Only in-frame clones appear in the TCRdb table, and some are missing; sequencing was by immunoSEQ multiplex PCR. In the table there are roughly 230,000 clones, 89% of which are singletons. Looked up from germline, CDR1 is GTSNPN and CDR2 is SVGIG (reference sequence). Trimming took off 2 bases at V and 0 bases at J, with 11 bases between the two ends. This CDR3 has 15 amino acids. This clonotype originated in a woman aged 25 to 45 with acute COVID-19. The V gene is TRBV30, the J gene TRBJ2-1; D not certain. Source material: PBMCs or T cells enriched from blood (not recorded which). The DNA of the CDR3 is TGTGCCTGGAGTAAGACATCGGTCTCCTACAATGAGCAGTTCTTC. This gives the protein CAWSKTSVSYNEQFF. The whole variable domain, remainder taken from reference TRBV30 and TRBJ2-1, is SQTIHQWPATLVQPVGSPLSLECTVEGTSNPNLYWYRQAAGRGLQLLFYSVGIGQISSEVPQNLSASRPQDRQFILSSKKLLLSDSGFYLCAWSKTSVSYNEQFFGPGTRLTVL.